These T cell receptor beta chains were read from a single sample in a study of T cells in placental villitis. Sequenced by immunoSEQ multiplex PCR; TCRdb stores in-frame clones only, minus some. The sample comprises 3,000 to 3,500 clones, nearly 80% of which are singletons, and under 20% rests with the top ten. Input material: placental tissue containing maternal and fetal cells. Receptor source: a human patient with infectious villitis; the placental T cells may come from both mother and fetus. Each CDR3 is given with its conserved first and last residue. D genes are given only for firm matches. Rows may omit the clone size; those that give it use once, few, many or a size class.

>.|TRBJ2-3|TRBV6-5|.
CASVFTDTQYF
TGTGCCAGCGTTTTTACAGATACGCAGTATTTT
>.|TRBJ2-3|TRBV24-1|.
CATSDSSRADTQYF
TGTGCCACCAGTGATTCGAGTCGCGCAGATACGCAGTATTTT
>.|TRBJ2-1|TRBV12-3/TRBV12-4|.
CASSLAVDEQFF
TGTGCCAGCAGCCTCGCCGTCGATGAGCAGTTCTTC
>.|TRBJ1-2|TRBV27|.
CASSYLRTSPYGYTF
TGTGCCAGCAGTTACCTTCGGACTTCCCCCTATGGCTACACCTTC
>once|TRBJ2-7|TRBV3-1/TRBV3-2|TRBD1
CASSPRDRSYEQYF
TGTGCCAGCAGCCCCCGGGACAGGTCGTACGAGCAGTACTTC
>.|TRBJ2-3|TRBV4-3|.
CASSQELGGQGTQYF
TGCGCCAGCAGCCAAGAATTAGGGGGGCAAGGTACGCAGTATTTT
>once|TRBJ2-3|TRBV11-1|TRBD2
CASSWDYNTDTQYF
TGTGCCAGCAGCTGGGACTATAACACAGATACGCAGTATTTT
>.|TRBJ2-5|TRBV3-1/TRBV3-2|TRBD2
CASSQDYLAGGQETQYF
TGTGCCAGCAGCCAAGATTATCTAGCGGGGGGACAAGAGACCCAGTACTTC
>few|TRBJ1-1|TRBV12-3/TRBV12-4|TRBD1
CASSRGPTEAFF
TGTGCCAGCAGCAGGGGGCCCACTGAAGCTTTCTTT
>.|TRBJ1-6|TRBV11-2|.
CASSWGVGLSSPLHF
TGTGCCAGCAGCTGGGGCGTGGGCCTCAGTTCACCCCTCCACTTT